The rows below give T cell receptor beta chains drawn from one sample of a study of OX40 agonist ivuxolimab in advanced cancers. TCRdb keeps only in-frame clones here, not all; method: immunoSEQ multiplex PCR. Here the sample spans approximately 69,000 clones, almost 90% being singletons. The sample was CD4+ or CD8+ T cells sorted from blood, taken in a trial of the OX40 agonist ivuxolimab. Receptor source: an adult with an advanced solid tumor such as melanoma, head and neck, liver or kidney cancer. CDR3s include the opening cysteine and the closing phenylalanine or tryptophan. Fields, in order: J gene, V gene, CDR3 protein.

TRBJ2-1,TRBV9,CASSVGPGRNEQFF
TRBJ2-1,TRBV7-3,CASSLRAGDYNEQFF
TRBJ2-7,TRBV30,CAWSDGGGYQQYF
TRBJ2-1,TRBV10-2,CASSVNLKGSEQFF
TRBJ2-1,TRBV11-1,CASSARLAGGGNEQFF
TRBJ2-3,TRBV11-2,CASSFGGRLTDTQYF
TRBJ2-2,TRBV7-3,CASSLQGGGELFF
TRBJ2-1,TRBV30,CAWSTLSGRRNEQFF
TRBJ1-2,TRBV19,CASTPQGLRGYTF
TRBJ2-5,TRBV5-1,CASSKGTAQETQYF
TRBJ1-5,TRBV6-5,CASSYSLTAAQPQHF
TRBJ1-2,TRBV28,CASIARGPDGYTF
TRBJ1-6,TRBV18,CASSQGSNSPLHF
TRBJ1-5,TRBV5-1,CASSPGQLNQPQHF
TRBJ2-3,TRBV11-1,CASSLWQGGGTDTQYF
TRBJ1-4,TRBV9,CASSAGTGREKLFF
TRBJ2-1,TRBV27,CASSPGLAGGPYNEQFF
TRBJ1-1,TRBV5-1,CASSFGAGDRNTEAFF